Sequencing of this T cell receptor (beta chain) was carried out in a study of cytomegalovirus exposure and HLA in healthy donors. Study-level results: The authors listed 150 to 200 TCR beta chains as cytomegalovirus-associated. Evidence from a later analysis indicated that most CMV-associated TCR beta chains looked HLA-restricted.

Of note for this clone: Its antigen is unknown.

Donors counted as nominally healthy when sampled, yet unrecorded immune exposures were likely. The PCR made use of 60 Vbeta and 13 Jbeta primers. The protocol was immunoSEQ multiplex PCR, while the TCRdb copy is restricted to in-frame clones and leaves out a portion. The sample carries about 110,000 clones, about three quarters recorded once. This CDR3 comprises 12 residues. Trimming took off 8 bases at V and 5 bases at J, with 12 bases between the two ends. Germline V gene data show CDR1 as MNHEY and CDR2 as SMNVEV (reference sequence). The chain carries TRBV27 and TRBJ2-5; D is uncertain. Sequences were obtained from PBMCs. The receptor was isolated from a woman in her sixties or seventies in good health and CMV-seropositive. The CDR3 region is CASGRRVETQYF. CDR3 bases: TGTGCCAGCGGCAGGCGTGTCGAGACCCAGTACTTC.